This T cell receptor (beta chain) was profiled in a study of radiation and T cells in renal cell carcinoma. Time point described: blood 4 weeks post-SBRT, at nephrectomy. Treatment specified: 15 Gy SBRT to primary tumor, nephrectomy 4 weeks later. Nephrectomy followed 15 Gy stereotactic body radiation by 4 weeks. Serial blood draws occurred at baseline and 2 and 4 weeks post-SBRT. This renal cell carcinoma was of the clear cell type. Generated by immunoSEQ multiplex PCR, the TCRdb table keeps only in-frame clones and is missing some. Of 150,000 to 200,000 clones listed, around 90% are singletons. The CDR3 is 15 residues long. Trimming pared 4 bases from V and 0 bases from J, leaving 9 bases between. Per germline, CDR1 MNHNS and CDR2 SASEGT.

The chain is built from TRBV6-1 and TRBJ2-2, with D unclear. This material consisted of blood, taken from a patient whose treatment included radiotherapy and nephrectomy. The clonotype was recovered from a woman aged 45 to 65 with renal cell carcinoma. The CDR3 nucleotides are TGTGCCAGCAGTGTTGGTCAGTCGAACACCGGGGAGCTGTTTTTT. Translated, it gives CASSVGQSNTGELFF.